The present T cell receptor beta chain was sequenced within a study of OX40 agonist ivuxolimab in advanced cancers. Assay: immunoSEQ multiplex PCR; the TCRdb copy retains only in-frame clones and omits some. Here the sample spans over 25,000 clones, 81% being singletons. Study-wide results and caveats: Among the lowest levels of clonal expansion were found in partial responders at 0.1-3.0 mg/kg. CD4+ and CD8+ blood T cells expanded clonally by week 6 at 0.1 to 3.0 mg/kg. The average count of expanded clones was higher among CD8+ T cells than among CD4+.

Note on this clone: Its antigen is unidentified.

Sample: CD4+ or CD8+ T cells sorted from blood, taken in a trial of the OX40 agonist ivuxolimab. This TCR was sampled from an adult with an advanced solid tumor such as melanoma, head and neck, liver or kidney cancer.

CDR3 amino acids: CASSLSQDSYEQYF. The DNA of the CDR3 is TGTGCCAGCAGTCTGTCTCAGGACTCCTACGAGCAGTACTTC. The chain couples TRBV6-5 to TRBJ2-7; no definite D call. The CDR3 contains 14 residues. The V gene lost 5 bases and the J gene lost 0 bases, with 11 bases spanning the gap. In germline, CDR1 is MNHEY, CDR2 SVGAGI.